This entry is about one T cell receptor beta chain. The CDR3 sequence is 14 residues long. The junction had 3 bases not matched to a gene; V was cut back by 1 base and J by 6 bases. From germline, CDR1 is LGHDT and CDR2 YNNKEL (reference sequence). The data originate from a study of T cell responses to AZD1222 COVID-19 vaccine. Profiled with immunoSEQ multiplex PCR; TCRdb holds only in-frame clones, not every one. Seen here are approximately 100,000 clones, about 90% observed once, and the top ten hold about 3%. This chain connects TRBV3-1 (or the pseudogene TRBV3-2) to TRBJ2-4; TRBD1 matches at 7 bases. This clonotype was sampled from an adult in good health. Sequenced material: peripheral blood, taken on day 0 of MenACWY control vaccination. In nucleotides, the CDR3 is TGTGCCAGCAGCCAAGGACAGGGAAGAAACATTCAGTACTTC. Translation gives CASSQGQGRNIQYF.